This T cell receptor (beta chain) was identified during a study of T cell responses to AZD1222 COVID-19 vaccine. CDR3 length equals 15 residues. Germline CDR1 and CDR2: GTSNPN and SVGIG (reference sequence). The V segment lost 2 bases and the J segment 5 bases; nucleotides outside the gene matches: 11. Note on this clone: As yet, its antigen is unknown.

Using immunoSEQ multiplex PCR, the repertoire was profiled, and TCRdb retains in-frame clones only, with some absent. The sample records approximately 270,000 clones, approximately 94% being singletons. General study findings and limits: Sampling captured repertoires only after the peak T cell response. The study found vaccine-associated CD4 TCRs spanning spike, dominant at 160-218 and 743-854. Vaccination with two AZD1222 doses was followed by a rise in Spike-specific TCR breadth and depth. Most donors were white British, females outnumbered males, and clonal diversity was possibly underestimated.

The sample consisted of peripheral blood, taken 28 days after the second AZD1222 dose. J is TRBJ2-5 and V is TRBV30, with TRBD2 identical over 7 bases. The source of this sequence is an adult who received the AZD1222 COVID-19 vaccine. The CDR3 sequence: CAWSPGGSGAETQYF. CDR3 nucleotides: TGTGCCTGGAGTCCGGGTGGGAGCGGGGCGGAGACCCAGTACTTC.